The 14 T cell receptor beta chains presented below share a single source sample, sequenced in a study of identical twins. TCRdb redid the calling of the 5' RACE reads with MiXCR, one entry per CDR3 protein. Of a few hundred thousand distinct CDR3 sequences in the sample, about 12% were seen once. These sequences were also reported in another study, on yellow fever vaccine responses in identical twins.

Material for sequencing was CD8+ T cells sorted from blood. The receptors shown here come from a woman between 18 and 30 years old in good health.

The chain recombines TRBV11-2 with TRBJ2-1; 8 bases match TRBD1. The CDR3 is 17 residues long. Losses at the gene ends were 3 bases for V and 3 bases for J; bases not matched to a gene: 10. Germline CDR1 SGHAT, CDR2 FQNNGV. In nucleotides, the CDR3 is TGTGCCAGCAGCTTTCGGGGAGGACAGGGAATCTACAATGAGCAGTTCTTC. The encoded protein is CASSFRGGQGIYNEQFF.

The chain uses TRBV29-1 and TRBJ2-1; 7 bases agree with TRBD1. This CDR3 contains 14 residues. Germline CDR1 and CDR2: SQVTM and ANQGSEA. Trimming removed 4 bases from V and 3 bases from J; junction bases left unmatched: 6. The chain's CDR3 is CSVVSWTGYNEQFF. CDR3 in DNA: TGCAGCGTTGTTTCCTGGACAGGCTACAATGAGCAGTTCTTC.

This chain connects TRBV20-1 to TRBJ2-7; 10 bases line up with TRBD1. The CDR3 spans 15 residues. With V trimmed by 0 bases and J by 4 bases, 6 bases remained unmatched. Per the germline V gene, CDR1 is DFQATT and CDR2 is SNEGSKA (reference sequence). CDR3 nucleotides: TGCAGTGCTAGAGATCGGGACAGGGGTGGGTACGAGCAGTACTTC. This gives the protein CSARDRDRGGYEQYF.

The V and J genes are TRBV6-2 or TRBV6-3 and TRBJ2-2, with a tentative D call TRBD1 (6 bases). This CDR3 is built from 16 residues. V lost 5 bases and J 3 bases, leaving 16 bases between the germline ends. CDR1 is MNHEY and CDR2 is SVGEGT in the germline V gene. CDR3 in amino acids: CASSPPVGGYTGELFF. Here the CDR3 DNA reads TGTGCCAGCAGTCCCCCGGTAGGGGGATACACCGGGGAGCTGTTTTTT.

The chain carries TRBV19 and TRBJ2-1; D is possibly TRBD2 (7 bases). Germline lookup yields CDR1 LNHDA and CDR2 SQIVND (reference sequence). CDR3 size: 15 residues. V lost 1 base, J lost 7 bases, and 14 bases lay in between. The CDR3 here is CASSIVWGGQNEQFF. As DNA, the CDR3 is TGTGCCAGTAGTATAGTGTGGGGGGGCCAGAATGAGCAGTTCTTC.

This clonotype was seen a few times. The genes are TRBV12-3 or TRBV12-4 and TRBJ2-6, with D perhaps matching TRBD1 (5 bases). The germline V and J ends were trimmed by 4 bases and 2 bases, with 6 bases remaining between them. The CDR3 runs 14 residues. This chain's CDR3 is CASSYRPGANVLTF. In nucleotides, the CDR3 is TGTGCCAGCAGTTACAGGCCTGGGGCCAACGTCCTGACTTTC.

The chain is built from TRBV4-2 and TRBJ2-5; 8 nucleotides line up with TRBD2. With 0 bases clipped from V and 5 bases from J, the junction kept 14 bases outside the gene matches. The CDR3 runs to 18 residues. CDR1 is LGHNA and CDR2 is YNFKEQ in the germline V gene. The CDR3 reads CASSQDELAAASRETQYF. CDR3 bases: TGTGCCAGCAGCCAAGACGAACTAGCGGCCGCTTCTAGGGAGACCCAGTACTTC.

The table lists this clonotype with a few counts. The chain links TRBV6-2 or TRBV6-3 to TRBJ2-2, with D maybe TRBD1 (6 bases). V shed 7 bases and J shed 1 base, with 10 bases lying between them. CDR3 length: 14 residues. CDR1 MNHEY and CDR2 SVGEGT come from the germline V gene. The CDR3 is CASTRGRNTGELFF. The CDR3 DNA sequence: TGTGCCAGCACCAGGGGCAGGAACACCGGGGAGCTGTTTTTT.

The V gene is TRBV20-1, the J gene TRBJ2-2; 8 nucleotides agree with TRBD1. The CDR3 runs 16 residues. From germline, CDR1 is DFQATT and CDR2 SNEGSKA (reference sequence). Unmatched junction bases numbered 16, after V lost 6 bases and J lost 7 bases. CDR3 sequence reads: CSAALDDRGDHGELFF. Written as DNA, the CDR3 is TGCAGTGCCGCACTGGACGACAGGGGTGATCACGGGGAGCTGTTTTTT.

This clonotype was counted many times. V and J are TRBV11-2 and TRBJ1-1; D is perhaps TRBD1 (5 bases). This CDR3 spans 13 amino acids. In germline, CDR1 is SGHAT, CDR2 FQNNGV. The germline V and J ends were trimmed by 1 base and 9 bases, with 12 bases remaining between them. Written as DNA, the CDR3 is TGTGCCAGCAGCTTAGTCCGGCGGGACCAAGCTTTCTTT. This encodes CASSLVRRDQAFF.

The rearrangement uses TRBV7-9 and TRBJ2-1; D gene unclear. The germline gives CDR1 SEHNR, CDR2 FQNEAQ (reference sequence). The V end lost 7 bases, the J end lost 9 bases, and 13 bases lay between the germline ends. The length of the CDR3 is 12 residues. CDR3 in amino acids: CASTLTLLEQFF. In DNA form, the CDR3 reads TGTGCCAGCACCCTTACTCTTCTTGAGCAGTTCTTC.

This clonotype has only a few counts. The chain is built from TRBV2 and TRBJ1-4; D ambiguous. Germline V gives CDR1 SNHLY, CDR2 FYNNEI. This CDR3 region has 11 residues. The V gene lost 6 bases and the J gene lost 11 bases, with 10 bases spanning the gap. In DNA form, the CDR3 reads TGTGCCAGCAGAGACGGCCTGAAACTGTTTTTT. Its translation is CASRDGLKLFF. Supplemented by reference TRBV2 and TRBJ1-4, the full variable domain reads EPEVTQTPSHQVTQMGQEVILRCVPISNHLYFYWYRQILGQKVEFLVSFYNNEISEKSEIFDDQFSVERPDGSNFTLKIRSTKLEDSAMYFCASRDGLKLFFGSGTQLSVL.

This clonotype was found many times. V and J are TRBV6-1 and TRBJ2-1; TRBD2 might be the D (7 bases). Per the germline V gene, CDR1 is MNHNS and CDR2 is SASEGT. This CDR3 spans 14 amino acids. Between the trimmed V and J ends, which lost 6 bases and 9 bases, there was a span of 18 bases. The CDR3 DNA follows: TGTGCCAGCAGCACGGGGGGCCCTAGGGGTGAGCAGTTCTTC. Protein sequence: CASSTGGPRGEQFF.

This clonotype was recorded many times. The chain uses TRBV29-1 and TRBJ2-1, with 9 bases fitting TRBD1. Per germline, CDR1 SQVTM and CDR2 ANQGSEA. V lost 0 bases, J lost 15 bases, and 21 bases stayed unmatched. The CDR3 contains 17 residues. The CDR3 reads CSVEDLGDPGQGLIWFF. The DNA for the CDR3 is TGCAGCGTTGAAGATTTAGGGGACCCGGGACAGGGTTTGATTTGGTTCTTC.